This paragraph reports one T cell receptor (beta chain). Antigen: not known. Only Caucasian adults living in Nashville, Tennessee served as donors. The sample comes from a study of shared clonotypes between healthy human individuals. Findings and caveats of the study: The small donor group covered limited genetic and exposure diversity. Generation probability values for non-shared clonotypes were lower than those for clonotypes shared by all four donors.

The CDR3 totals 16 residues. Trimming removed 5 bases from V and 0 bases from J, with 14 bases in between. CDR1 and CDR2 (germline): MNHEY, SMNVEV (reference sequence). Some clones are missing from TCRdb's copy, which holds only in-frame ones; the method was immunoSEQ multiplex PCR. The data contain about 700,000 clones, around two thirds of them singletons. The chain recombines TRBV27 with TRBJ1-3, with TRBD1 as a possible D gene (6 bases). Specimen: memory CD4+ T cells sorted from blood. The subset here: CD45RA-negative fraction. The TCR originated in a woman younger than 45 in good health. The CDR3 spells CASSKTGLSSGNTIYF. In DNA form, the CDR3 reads TGTGCCAGCAGTAAGACAGGTCTCAGCTCTGGAAACACCATATATTTT.